The 20 T cell receptor beta chains below come from one sample, sequenced in a study of blood T cell repertoires in COVID-19. Repertoires were generated with immunoSEQ multiplex PCR, while TCRdb's copy carries only in-frame clones and drops some. Altogether about 230,000 clones are present, 85% to 90% being singletons, with the ten largest covering 11%. Material: peripheral blood. These receptors originate from a man in his forties or fifties with COVID-19, enrolled during active disease.

About this clone itself: One junction end disagrees with the germline gene, perhaps due to a read error. The rearrangement joins TRBV19 to TRBJ1-1, with 7 bases identical to TRBD1. CDR1 and CDR2 from the germline V gene are LNHDA and SQIVND (reference sequence). The CDR3 runs to 16 residues. The chain's CDR3 is CASSTLPTGLKTEAFF. The CDR3 DNA is TGTGCCAGTAGTACCCTCCCGACAGGGTTGAAGACTGAAGCTTTCTTT.

This chain links TRBV4-1 with TRBJ2-7; 11 bases align to TRBD2. The germline CDR1 and CDR2 sequences are MGHRA and YSYEKL. The CDR3 spans 15 residues. The V gene end was trimmed by 2 bases and the J gene end by 6 bases; junction bases not matched to a gene: 6. This chain's CDR3 is CASSQILAGGREQYF. The CDR3 coding sequence is TGCGCCAGCAGCCAAATTCTAGCGGGAGGTCGCGAGCAGTACTTC.

This chain joins TRBV7-3 and TRBJ1-6, with 10 bases matching TRBD1. V shed 1 base, J shed 10 bases, and the junction held 4 bases outside the gene matches. The CDR3 totals 15 residues. Looked up from germline, CDR1 is SGHTA and CDR2 is FQGTGA. CDR3 residues: CASSLMGDRGSPLHF. The CDR3 DNA sequence: TGTGCCAGCAGCTTAATGGGGGACAGGGGATCACCCCTCCACTTT.

The V and J genes are TRBV18 and TRBJ1-1; tentatively, D is TRBD1 (6 bases). V was shortened by 3 bases and J by 3 bases, with 11 bases between the two germline ends. CDR1 is KGHSH and CDR2 is LQKENI in the germline V gene. The CDR3 covers 14 residues. The CDR3 region is CASSPRGIDTEAFF. CDR3 bases: TGTGCCAGCTCACCTAGGGGGATAGACACTGAAGCTTTCTTT.

The rearrangement uses TRBV30 and TRBJ1-1; D ambiguous. V shed 6 bases and J shed 6 bases, with 20 bases lying between them. This CDR3 has 14 amino acids. Germline V gene sequence: CDR1 GTSNPN, CDR2 SVGIG (reference sequence). Written as DNA, the CDR3 is TGTGCCTGCGGGCCTCGAGGGTCCTCACCTGAAGCTTTCTTT. As protein: CACGPRGSSPEAFF.

V gene TRBV5-1 combines with J gene TRBJ2-7, with 9 bases that match TRBD2. Germline V gives CDR1 SGHRS, CDR2 YFSETQ. V shed 4 bases and J 1 base; nucleotides not matched to a gene: 6. The CDR3 contains 15 residues. CDR3 DNA sequence: TGCGCCAGCAGCATACTAGCGGGCTATTCCTACGAGCAGTACTTC. Its protein product is CASSILAGYSYEQYF.

This clone was seen a single time. The chain has TRBV30 and TRBJ2-3; the match to TRBD2 covers 8 bases. Germline-derived CDR1 and CDR2 are GTSNPN and SVGIG (reference sequence). The CDR3 is made up of 14 amino acids. V was pared by 8 bases and J by 4 bases, with 11 bases of the junction left unmatched. The DNA of the CDR3 is TGTGCCCCCCGCGATTTGGGACTAGCAGATACGCAGTATTTT. Translation: CAPRDLGLADTQYF. Looking up the rest from reference TRBV30 and TRBJ2-3 gives the full variable domain: SQTIHQWPATLVQPVGSPLSLECTVEGTSNPNLYWYRQAAGRGLQLLFYSVGIGQISSEVPQNLSASRPQDRQFILSSKKLLLSDSGFYLCAPRDLGLADTQYFGPGTRLTVL.

The chain links TRBV6-5 to TRBJ2-1; the D is unclear. Germline values: CDR1 MNHEY, CDR2 SVGAGI. The CDR3 is 13 residues long. Trimming left V 8 bases short and J 0 bases short, with 8 bases between. The CDR3, as DNA: TGTGCCAGCTGGAGCGACTCCTACAATGAGCAGTTCTTC. It encodes CASWSDSYNEQFF.

The chain recombines TRBV6-4 with TRBJ2-3; D possibly corresponds to TRBD1 (5 bases). CDR1 and CDR2 from the germline V gene are MRHNA and SNTAGT. The CDR3 is 14 residues long. Trimming took off 7 bases at V and 11 bases at J, with 22 bases between the two ends. The CDR3, as DNA: TGTGCCAGCATCCCCCCACAGGCGCGAGGTGGGCAGTATTTT. Its protein product is CASIPPQARGGQYF.

Only a few counts were recorded for this clone. The CDR3, as DNA: TGTGCCACCAGTGACCCGGGGGGCTATGGCTACACCTTC. The encoded protein is CATSDPGGYGYTF. V and J are TRBV24-1 and TRBJ1-2, with a tentative D call TRBD1 (5 bases). V gave up 4 bases and J gave up 4 bases, with 9 bases separating them. The CDR3 contains 13 residues. Germline V gives CDR1 KGHDR, CDR2 SFDVKD.

The chain carries TRBV5-1 and TRBJ2-3; TRBD1 matches at 8 bases. J gave up 2 bases and V 4 bases, and 6 bases lay outside the gene matches. The CDR3 sequence is 15 residues long. Germline V gene lookup returns CDR1 SGHRS and CDR2 YFSETQ. The CDR3 DNA is TGCGCCAGCAGCCCTGGGACAGGTTTCACAGATACGCAGTATTTT. Translation gives CASSPGTGFTDTQYF. The whole variable domain, filled in from reference TRBV5-1 and TRBJ2-3, reads KAGVTQTPRYLIKTRGQQVTLSCSPISGHRSVSWYQQTPGQGLQFLFEYFSETQRNKGNFPGRFSGRQFSNSRSEMNVSTLELGDSALYLCASSPGTGFTDTQYFGPGTRLTVL.

The J gene is TRBJ2-6, the V gene TRBV9, with 7 bases matching TRBD1. The CDR3 is 19 residues long. V shed 4 bases, J shed 0 bases, and the junction held 13 bases outside the gene matches. Germline-derived CDR1 and CDR2 are SGDLS and YYNGEE. The CDR3 protein is CASSPKVGQEFSGANVLTF. Here the CDR3 DNA reads TGTGCCAGCAGCCCTAAGGTCGGACAGGAATTCTCTGGGGCCAACGTCCTGACTTTC.

V and J are TRBV9 and TRBJ2-3; TRBD2 agrees at 13 bases. V dropped 3 bases and J dropped 4; count of bases not matched to a gene: 8. Germline V CDR1 and CDR2: SGDLS, YYNGEE. This CDR3 is 17 amino acids long. CDR3 loop: CASSATSGGAFADTQYF. Here the CDR3 DNA reads TGTGCCAGCAGCGCTACTAGCGGGGGGGCCTTCGCAGATACGCAGTATTTT.

V gene TRBV27 combines with J gene TRBJ1-5; possible D gene TRBD1, 6 bases. Germline lookup yields CDR1 MNHEY and CDR2 SMNVEV (reference sequence). This CDR3 region has 14 residues. The CDR3 nucleotides are TGTTCAACTAGAAGGGCAGGGGGCAATCAGCCCCAGCATTTT. It codes for CSTRRAGGNQPQHF.

The CDR3 is CASSYSTYGYTF. The CDR3 coding sequence is TGTGCCAGCAGTTACTCGACTTATGGCTACACCTTC. The chain has TRBV6-2 or TRBV6-3 and TRBJ1-2, with D uncertain. CDR1 and CDR2 from the germline V gene are MNHEY and SVGEGT. V lost 0 bases and J 5 bases, leaving 4 bases between the germline ends. The CDR3 is 12 amino acids.

This chain links TRBV9 with TRBJ2-1; D possibly corresponds to TRBD2 (6 bases). V dropped 3 bases and J dropped 9 bases, with 16 bases sitting between them. CDR3 size: 14 residues. In germline, CDR1 is SGDLS, CDR2 YYNGEE. CDR3 sequence: CASSASGEWGEQFF. The CDR3 DNA follows: TGTGCCAGCAGCGCCTCGGGGGAGTGGGGTGAGCAGTTCTTC.

The chain uses TRBV10-1 and TRBJ2-3; D call uncertain. CDR3 length equals 12 residues. Germline V gene lookup returns CDR1 WNHNN and CDR2 SYGVQD (reference sequence). Trimming stripped 5 bases from V and 0 bases from J, with 3 bases between. The CDR3, as DNA: TGCGCCAGCAGTACAAGCACAGATACGCAGTATTTT. As protein: CASSTSTDTQYF.

The V call is TRBV4-3, the J call TRBJ1-1; perhaps TRBD1 as D (6 bases). The CDR3 runs 16 residues. Trimming took 1 base from V and 0 from J, leaving 12 bases between them. Germline CDR1 and CDR2: LGHNA and YSLEER. The CDR3, as DNA: TGCGCCAGCAGCCAAGGGGAGGGGGAGGTGAACACTGAAGCTTTCTTT. The encoded protein is CASSQGEGEVNTEAFF.

The gene calls are TRBV4-2 and TRBJ2-3, with TRBD1 matching over 11 bases. Germline V gene lookup returns CDR1 LGHNA and CDR2 YNFKEQ. J gave up 2 bases and V 0 bases, and 7 bases lay outside the gene matches. The CDR3 has 18 residues. The CDR3 sequence is CASSQERGQGVHTDTQYF. CDR3 DNA sequence: TGTGCCAGCAGCCAAGAAAGGGGACAGGGGGTCCACACAGATACGCAGTATTTT.

This chain connects TRBV28 to TRBJ1-5; TRBD1 agrees at 7 bases. Germline assignment: CDR1 MDHEN and CDR2 SYDVKM. The CDR3 runs 14 residues. V shed 7 bases and J 5 bases; nucleotides not matched to a gene: 8. The CDR3, as DNA: TGTGCCAGCAAAATACAGGGGCTAGATCAGCCCCAGCATTTT. Encoded protein: CASKIQGLDQPQHF.